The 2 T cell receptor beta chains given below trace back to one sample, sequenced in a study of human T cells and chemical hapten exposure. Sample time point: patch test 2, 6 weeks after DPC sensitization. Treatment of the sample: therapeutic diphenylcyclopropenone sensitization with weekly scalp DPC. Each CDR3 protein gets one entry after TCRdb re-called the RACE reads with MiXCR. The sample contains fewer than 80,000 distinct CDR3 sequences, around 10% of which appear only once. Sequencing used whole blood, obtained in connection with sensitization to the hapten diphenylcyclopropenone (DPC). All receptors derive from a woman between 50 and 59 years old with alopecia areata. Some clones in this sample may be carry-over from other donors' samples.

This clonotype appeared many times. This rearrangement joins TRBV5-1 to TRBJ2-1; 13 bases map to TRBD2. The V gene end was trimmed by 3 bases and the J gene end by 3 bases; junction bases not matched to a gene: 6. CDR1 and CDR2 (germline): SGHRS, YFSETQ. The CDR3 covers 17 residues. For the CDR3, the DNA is TGCGCCAGCAGCTACGCCGGACTAGCGGGAGTCTACAATGAGCAGTTCTTC. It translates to CASSYAGLAGVYNEQFF.

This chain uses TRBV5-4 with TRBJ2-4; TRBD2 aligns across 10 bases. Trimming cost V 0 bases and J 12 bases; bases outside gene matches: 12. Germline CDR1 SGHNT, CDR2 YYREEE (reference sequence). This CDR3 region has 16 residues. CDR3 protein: CASSLAEAGGRTHQYF. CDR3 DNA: TGTGCCAGCAGCTTGGCAGAAGCGGGAGGGAGAACCCATCAGTACTTC.